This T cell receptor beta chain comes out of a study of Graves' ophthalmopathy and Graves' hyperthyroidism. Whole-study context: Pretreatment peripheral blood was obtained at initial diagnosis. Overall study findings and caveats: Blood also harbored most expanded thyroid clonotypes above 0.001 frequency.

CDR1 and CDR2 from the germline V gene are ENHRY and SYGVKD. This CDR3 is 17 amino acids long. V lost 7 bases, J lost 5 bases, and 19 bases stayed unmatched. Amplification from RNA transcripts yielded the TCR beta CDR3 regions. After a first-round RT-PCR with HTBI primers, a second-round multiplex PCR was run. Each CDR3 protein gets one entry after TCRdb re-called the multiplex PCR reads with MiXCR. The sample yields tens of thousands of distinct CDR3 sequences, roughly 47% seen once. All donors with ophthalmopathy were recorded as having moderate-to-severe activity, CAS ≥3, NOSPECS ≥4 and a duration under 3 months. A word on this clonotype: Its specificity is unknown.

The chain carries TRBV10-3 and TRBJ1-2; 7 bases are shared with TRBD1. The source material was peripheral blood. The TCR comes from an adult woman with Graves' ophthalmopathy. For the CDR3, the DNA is TGTGCCATCAATTTAAACAGGGGATCACTGAAGCTTTATGGCTACACCTTC. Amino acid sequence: CAINLNRGSLKLYGYTF.